This T cell receptor beta chain appears in the sequencing data of a study of metastatic and nonmetastatic thyroid tumors. Whole-study results and caveats: Within blood and tumor, benign nodules reportedly had significantly lower TCR beta diversity than malignant thyroid tumors did.

No treatment had been given to any patient before thyroid surgery. As for this clone: Antigen unknown.

TCRdb called clones again from the PCR reads with MiXCR. Among about 6,500 clones listed, more than 15% were seen once. CDR1 and CDR2 (germline): SGDLS, YYNGEE. With 0 bases removed from V and 6 bases from J, the gap between germline ends came to 10 bases. The CDR3 consists of 13 residues. The TCR was taken from a male donor with papillary thyroid cancer or a benign thyroid nodule (not recorded which). Some clones in this sample may be carry-over from other donors' samples. Input material: adjacent normal tissue. V gene TRBV9 combines with J gene TRBJ2-7, with D maybe TRBD1 (7 bases). CDR3 DNA: TGTGCCAGCAGCGTAGGTCAGGGGGGCGAGCAGTACTTC. It encodes CASSVGQGGEQYF.